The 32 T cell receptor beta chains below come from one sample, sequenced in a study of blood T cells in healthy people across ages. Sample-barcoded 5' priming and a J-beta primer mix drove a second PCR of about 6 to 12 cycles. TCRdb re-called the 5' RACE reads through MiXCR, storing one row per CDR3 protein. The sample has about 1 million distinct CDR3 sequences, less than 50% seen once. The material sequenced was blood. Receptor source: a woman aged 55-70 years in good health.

The chain's CDR3 is CASSVGPGNNEQYF. In nucleotides, the CDR3 is TGTGCCAGCAGTGTCGGGCCCGGTAATAACGAGCAGTACTTC. The gene calls are TRBV6-1 and TRBJ2-4; D unresolved. TRBJ2-7 matches the DNA end more closely, so the J call is doubtful. This CDR3 comprises 14 residues. Looked up from germline, CDR1 is MNHNS and CDR2 is SASEGT.

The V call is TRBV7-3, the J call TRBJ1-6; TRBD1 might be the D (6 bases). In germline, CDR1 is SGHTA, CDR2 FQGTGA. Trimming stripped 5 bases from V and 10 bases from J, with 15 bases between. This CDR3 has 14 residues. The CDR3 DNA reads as TGTGCCAGCAGCGCGTCACAGGGAAGGTCACCCCTCCACTTT. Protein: CASSASQGRSPLHF. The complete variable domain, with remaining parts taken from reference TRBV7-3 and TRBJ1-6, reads GAGVSQTPSNKVTEKGKYVELRCDPISGHTALYWYRQSLGQGPEFLIYFQGTGAADDSGLPNDRFFAVRPEGSVSTLKIQRTERGDSAVYLCASSASQGRSPLHFGNGTRLTVT.

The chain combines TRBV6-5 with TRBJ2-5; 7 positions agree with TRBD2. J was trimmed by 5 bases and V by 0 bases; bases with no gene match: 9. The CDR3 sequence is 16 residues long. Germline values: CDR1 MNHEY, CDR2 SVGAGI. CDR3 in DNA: TGTGCCAGCAGTTACTCGACCCGGGGGGTGTTTGAGACCCAGTACTTC. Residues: CASSYSTRGVFETQYF.

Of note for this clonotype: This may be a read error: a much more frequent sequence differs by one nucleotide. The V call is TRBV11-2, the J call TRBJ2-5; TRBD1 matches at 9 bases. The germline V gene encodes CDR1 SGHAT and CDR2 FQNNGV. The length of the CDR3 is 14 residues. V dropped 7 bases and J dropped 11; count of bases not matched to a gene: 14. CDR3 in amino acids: CASNPDRGPDEQYF. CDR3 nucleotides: TGTGCCAGCAACCCGGACAGGGGTCCGGATGAGCAGTACTTC.

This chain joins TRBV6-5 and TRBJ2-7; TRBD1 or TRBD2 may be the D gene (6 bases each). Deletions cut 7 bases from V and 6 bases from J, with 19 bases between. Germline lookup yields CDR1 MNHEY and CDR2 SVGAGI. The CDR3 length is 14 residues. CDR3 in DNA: TGTGCCAGCACCGTACAGTGGGGGGCGGGCGAGCAGTACTTC. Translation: CASTVQWGAGEQYF.

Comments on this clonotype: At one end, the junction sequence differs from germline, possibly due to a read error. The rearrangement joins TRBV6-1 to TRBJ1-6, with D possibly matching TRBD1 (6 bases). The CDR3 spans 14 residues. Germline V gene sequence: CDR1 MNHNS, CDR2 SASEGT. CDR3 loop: CACSGDTDNSPLHF. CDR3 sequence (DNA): TGTGCCTGCAGTGGGGACACAGATAATTCACCCCTCCACTTT.

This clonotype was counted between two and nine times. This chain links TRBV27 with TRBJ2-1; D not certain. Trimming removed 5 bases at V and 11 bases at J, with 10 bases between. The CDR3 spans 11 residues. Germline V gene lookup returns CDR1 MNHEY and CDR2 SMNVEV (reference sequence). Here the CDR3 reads CASSTDVKQFF. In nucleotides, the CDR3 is TGTGCCAGCAGTACAGACGTTAAGCAGTTCTTC.

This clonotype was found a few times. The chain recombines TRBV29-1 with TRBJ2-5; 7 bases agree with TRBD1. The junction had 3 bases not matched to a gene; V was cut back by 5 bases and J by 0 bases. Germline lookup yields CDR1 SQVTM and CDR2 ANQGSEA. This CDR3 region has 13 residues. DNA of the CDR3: TGCAGCGTTACGGACAGGTACCAAGAGACCCAGTACTTC. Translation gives CSVTDRYQETQYF.

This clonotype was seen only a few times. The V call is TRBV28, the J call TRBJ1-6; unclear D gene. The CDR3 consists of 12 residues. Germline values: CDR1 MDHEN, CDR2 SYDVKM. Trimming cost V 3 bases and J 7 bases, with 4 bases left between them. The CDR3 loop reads CASSFRNSPLHF. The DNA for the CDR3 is TGTGCCAGCAGTTTTCGGAATTCACCCCTCCACTTT. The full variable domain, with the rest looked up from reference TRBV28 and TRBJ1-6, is DVKVTQSSRYLVKRTGEKVFLECVQDMDHENMFWYRQDPGLGLRLIYFSYDVKMKEKGDIPEGYSVSREKKERFSLILESASTNQTSMYLCASSFRNSPLHFGNGTRLTVT.

CDR3 residues: CASSQEGRGHYEQYF. The CDR3 DNA sequence: TGTGCCAGCAGCCAAGAGGGGAGAGGGCACTACGAGCAGTACTTC. The chain joins TRBV3-1 to TRBJ2-7, with a weak D call TRBD2 (5 bases). The V end was cut by 0 bases, the J end by 3 bases, with 12 bases between. Per germline, CDR1 LGHDT and CDR2 YNNKEL (reference sequence). This CDR3 has 15 amino acids.

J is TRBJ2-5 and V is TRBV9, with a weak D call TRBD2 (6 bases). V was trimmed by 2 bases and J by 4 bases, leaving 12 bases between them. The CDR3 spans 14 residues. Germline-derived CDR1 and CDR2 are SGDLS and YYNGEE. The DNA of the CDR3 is TGTGCCAGCAGCGTTCCGGGAGTCGGAGAGACCCAGTACTTC. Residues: CASSVPGVGETQYF.

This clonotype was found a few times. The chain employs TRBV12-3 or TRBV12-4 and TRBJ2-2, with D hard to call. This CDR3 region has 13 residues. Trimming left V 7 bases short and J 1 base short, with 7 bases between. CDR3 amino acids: CASIRLNTGELFF. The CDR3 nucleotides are TGTGCCAGCATACGGCTGAACACCGGGGAGCTGTTTTTT.

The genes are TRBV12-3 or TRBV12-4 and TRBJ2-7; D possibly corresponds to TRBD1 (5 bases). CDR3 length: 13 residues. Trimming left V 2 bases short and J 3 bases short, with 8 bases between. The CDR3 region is CASSLNQGYEQYF. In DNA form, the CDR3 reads TGTGCCAGCAGTTTAAATCAGGGCTACGAGCAGTACTTC.

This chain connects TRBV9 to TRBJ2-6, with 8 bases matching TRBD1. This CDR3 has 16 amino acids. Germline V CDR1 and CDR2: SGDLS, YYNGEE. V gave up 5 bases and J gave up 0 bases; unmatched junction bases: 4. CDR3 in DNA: TGTGCCAGCAGGGGGACAGGTAGCTCTGGGGCCAACGTCCTGACTTTC. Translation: CASRGTGSSGANVLTF.

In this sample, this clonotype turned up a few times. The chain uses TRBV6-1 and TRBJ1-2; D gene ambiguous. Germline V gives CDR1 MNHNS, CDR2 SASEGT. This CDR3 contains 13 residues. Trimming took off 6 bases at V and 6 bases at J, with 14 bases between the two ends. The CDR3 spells CASSPTITDGYTF. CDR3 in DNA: TGTGCCAGCAGCCCTACAATAACGGATGGCTACACCTTC.

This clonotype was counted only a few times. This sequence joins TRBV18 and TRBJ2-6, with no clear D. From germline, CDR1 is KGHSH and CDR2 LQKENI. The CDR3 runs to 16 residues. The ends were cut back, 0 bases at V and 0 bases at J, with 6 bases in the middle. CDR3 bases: TGTGCCAGCTCACCACCGTCGGTCTCTGGGGCCAACGTCCTGACTTTC. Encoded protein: CASSPPSVSGANVLTF. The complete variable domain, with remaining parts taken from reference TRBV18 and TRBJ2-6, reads NAGVMQNPRHLVRRRGQEARLRCSPMKGHSHVYWYRQLPEEGLKFMVYLQKENIIDESGMPKERFSAEFPKEGPSILRIQQVVRGDSAAYFCASSPPSVSGANVLTFGAGSRLTVL.

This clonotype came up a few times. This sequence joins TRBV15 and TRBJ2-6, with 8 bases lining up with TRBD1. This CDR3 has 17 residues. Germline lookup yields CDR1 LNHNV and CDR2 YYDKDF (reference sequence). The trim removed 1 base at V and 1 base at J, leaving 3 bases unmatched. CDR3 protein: CATSRGTGFSGANVLTF. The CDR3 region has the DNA TGTGCCACCAGCAGAGGGACAGGGTTTTCTGGGGCCAACGTCCTGACTTTC.

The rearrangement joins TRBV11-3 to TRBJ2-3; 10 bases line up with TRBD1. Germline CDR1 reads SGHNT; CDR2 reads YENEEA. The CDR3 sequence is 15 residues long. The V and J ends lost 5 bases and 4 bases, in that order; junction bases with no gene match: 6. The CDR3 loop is CASSTRQGASDTQYF. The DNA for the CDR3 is TGTGCCAGCAGCACTAGACAGGGGGCATCAGATACGCAGTATTTT. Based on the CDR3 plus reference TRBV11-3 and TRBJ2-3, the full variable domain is EAGVVQSPRYKIIEKKQPVAFWCNPISGHNTLYWYLQNLGQGPELLIRYENEEAVDDSQLPKDRFSAERLKGVDSTLKIQPAELGDSAVYLCASSTRQGASDTQYFGPGTRLTVL.

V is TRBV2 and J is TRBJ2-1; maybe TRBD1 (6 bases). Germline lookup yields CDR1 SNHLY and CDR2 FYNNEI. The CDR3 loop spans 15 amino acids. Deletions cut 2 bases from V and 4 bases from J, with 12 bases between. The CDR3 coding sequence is TGTGCCAGCAGTGAACCCAGACAGGAATACAATGAGCAGTTCTTC. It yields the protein CASSEPRQEYNEQFF.

This chain's CDR3 is CASSKTGGSNQPQHF. In DNA, the CDR3 is TGTGCCAGCTCAAAAACAGGGGGGAGTAATCAGCCCCAGCATTTT. The chain uses TRBV18 and TRBJ1-5; 8 positions match TRBD1. CDR3 length equals 15 residues. CDR1 and CDR2 (germline): KGHSH, LQKENI. Trimming cost V 5 bases and J 4 bases; bases outside gene matches: 7.

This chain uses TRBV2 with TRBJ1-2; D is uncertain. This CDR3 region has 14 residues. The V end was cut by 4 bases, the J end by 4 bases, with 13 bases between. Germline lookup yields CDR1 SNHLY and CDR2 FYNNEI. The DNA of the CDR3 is TGTGCCAGCAGTGGGGCACGGGATAGCTATGGCTACACCTTC. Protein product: CASSGARDSYGYTF.

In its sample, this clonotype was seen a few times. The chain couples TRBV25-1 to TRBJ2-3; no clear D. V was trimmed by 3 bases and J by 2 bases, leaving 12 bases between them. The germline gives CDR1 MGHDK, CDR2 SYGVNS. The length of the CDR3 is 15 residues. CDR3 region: CASSDARSYTDTQYF. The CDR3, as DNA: TGTGCCAGCAGTGACGCCAGAAGTTACACAGATACGCAGTATTTT.

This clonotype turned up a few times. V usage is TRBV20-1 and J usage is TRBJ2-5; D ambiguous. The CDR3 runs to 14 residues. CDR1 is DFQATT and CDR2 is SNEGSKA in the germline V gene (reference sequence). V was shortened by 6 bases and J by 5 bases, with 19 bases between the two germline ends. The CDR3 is CSAKTPYAIETQYF. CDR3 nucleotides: TGCAGTGCCAAGACGCCATACGCGATCGAGACCCAGTACTTC.

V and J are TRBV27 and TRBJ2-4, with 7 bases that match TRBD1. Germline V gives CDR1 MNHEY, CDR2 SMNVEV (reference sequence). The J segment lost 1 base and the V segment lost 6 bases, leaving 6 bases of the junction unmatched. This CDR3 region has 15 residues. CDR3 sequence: CASSSTGIAKNIQYF. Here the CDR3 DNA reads TGTGCCAGCAGCTCGACAGGGATCGCCAAAAACATTCAGTACTTC.

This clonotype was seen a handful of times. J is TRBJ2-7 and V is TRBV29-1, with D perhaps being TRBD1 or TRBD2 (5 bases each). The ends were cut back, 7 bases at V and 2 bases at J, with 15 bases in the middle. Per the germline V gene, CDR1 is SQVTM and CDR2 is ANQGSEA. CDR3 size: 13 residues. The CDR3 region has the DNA TGCAGCGCTGGGGGTGTAGGGGCCTACGAGCAGTACTTC. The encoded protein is CSAGGVGAYEQYF.

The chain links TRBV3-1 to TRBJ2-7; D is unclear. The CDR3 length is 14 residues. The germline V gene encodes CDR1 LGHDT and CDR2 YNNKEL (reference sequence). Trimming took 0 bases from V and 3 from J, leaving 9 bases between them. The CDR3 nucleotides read TGTGCCAGCAGCCAAGACCGGTTCGACTACGAGCAGTACTTC. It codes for CASSQDRFDYEQYF.

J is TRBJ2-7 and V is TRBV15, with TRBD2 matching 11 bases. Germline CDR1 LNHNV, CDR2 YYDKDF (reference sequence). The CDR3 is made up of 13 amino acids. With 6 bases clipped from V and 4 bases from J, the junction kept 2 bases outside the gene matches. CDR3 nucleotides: TGTGCCACCAGGGCTAGCGGGAGGTACGAGCAGTACTTC. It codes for CATRASGRYEQYF.

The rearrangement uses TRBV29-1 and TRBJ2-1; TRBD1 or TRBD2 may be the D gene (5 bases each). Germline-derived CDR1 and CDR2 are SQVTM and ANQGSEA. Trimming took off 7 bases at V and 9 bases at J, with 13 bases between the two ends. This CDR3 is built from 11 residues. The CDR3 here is CSAGWGIEQFF. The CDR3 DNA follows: TGCAGCGCTGGTTGGGGGATTGAGCAGTTCTTC.

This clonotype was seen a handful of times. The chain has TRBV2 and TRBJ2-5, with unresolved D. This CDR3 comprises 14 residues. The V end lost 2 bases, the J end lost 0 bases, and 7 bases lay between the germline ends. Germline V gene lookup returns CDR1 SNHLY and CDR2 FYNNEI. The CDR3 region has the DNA TGTGCCAGCAGTGAATCCACCCACCAAGAGACCCAGTACTTC. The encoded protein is CASSESTHQETQYF.

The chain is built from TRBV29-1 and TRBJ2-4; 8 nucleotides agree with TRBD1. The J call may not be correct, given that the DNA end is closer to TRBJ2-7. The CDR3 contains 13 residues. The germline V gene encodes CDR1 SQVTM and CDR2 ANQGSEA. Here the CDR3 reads CSALTGDLYEQYF. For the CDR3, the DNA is TGCAGCGCCCTGACAGGGGACCTCTACGAGCAGTACTTC.

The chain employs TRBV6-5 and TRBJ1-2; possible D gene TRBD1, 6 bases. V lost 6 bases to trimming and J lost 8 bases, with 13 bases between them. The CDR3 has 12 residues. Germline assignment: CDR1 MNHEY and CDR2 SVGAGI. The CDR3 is CASRAQGIGYTF. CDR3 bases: TGTGCCAGCAGAGCACAGGGAATAGGCTACACCTTC.

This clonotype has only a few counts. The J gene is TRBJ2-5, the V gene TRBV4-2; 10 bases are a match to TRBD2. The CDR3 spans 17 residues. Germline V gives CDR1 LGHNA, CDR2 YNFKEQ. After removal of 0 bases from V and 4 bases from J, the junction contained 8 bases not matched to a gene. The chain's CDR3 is CASSQDRSGRALETQYF. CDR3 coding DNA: TGTGCCAGCAGCCAAGACAGGAGCGGGAGGGCTTTAGAGACCCAGTACTTC.